This T cell receptor beta chain was observed in a study of cytomegalovirus exposure and HLA in healthy donors. The CDR3 is 15 residues long. The V end lost 6 bases, the J end lost 6 bases, and 20 bases lay between the germline ends. From germline, CDR1 is MNHEY and CDR2 SVGAGI. PCR amplification relied on 60 Vbeta primers (plus 13 Jbeta primers). Sequencing used immunoSEQ multiplex PCR; TCRdb keeps in-frame clones, though not all of them. The sample consists of some 90,000 clones, nearly 80% of them appearing once. This sequence joins TRBV6-5 and TRBJ1-1; perhaps TRBD1 as D (5 bases). The sample comprised PBMCs. The source of this sequence is a woman in her forties or fifties in good health and CMV-seropositive. The CDR3 reads CASSMTAAEFSEAFF. CDR3 nucleotides: TGTGCCAGCAGCATGACAGCAGCCGAGTTCTCTGAAGCTTTCTTT.